This T cell receptor (beta chain) was recorded in a study of identifying expanded T cells in peripheral blood (dated by TCRdb to the late 2010s). Looking at the study overall: Separate aliquots of the same genomic DNA pool were sequenced to produce technical replicates, and four replicates were compared in pairs. Overall results and qualifications from the work: Between technical replicates the binomial model flagged 0.9 to 1.5 differentially abundant clones, whereas over around 2 weeks the binomial model flagged about 15 and over approximately four weeks 19 to 20. Both the number of clones called differentially abundant and the false-positive rate were significantly reduced by the beta-binomial model across all healthy-donor time intervals. For all healthy donors, the variance in clone template counts between two-week samples rose significantly as total template count increased. The authors expected that over much longer intervals, such as months to years, biological variance in healthy repertoires might increase even further.

CDR3 length: 14 amino acids, cysteine to phenylalanine. This entry keeps only the CDR3 DNA: 42 bases, framed from base 1. CDR1 and CDR2, looked up from the germline V gene, are MNHNS and SASEGT. V is trimmed back by 7 bases and J by 3 bases, and the junction contains 8 bases that no gene match accounts for. No immune events, such as infections, were documented for the healthy donors during the collection period. Time-dependent variance in a beta-binomial model of T-cell clone differential abundance was calibrated using healthy-donor blood repertoires as a training cohort. The training cohort included around ten healthy donors, of whom 3 were female and 7 were male. Donor ages ranged from 29 to 64 years, with an average of roughly 47 years. Whole blood, obtained from a commercial supplier, was collected from each healthy donor at three time points spaced approximately two weeks apart. Genomic DNA was extracted from unsorted whole blood for immunosequencing.

The immunoSEQ Assay, which uses bias-controlled multiplex PCR amplification of genomic DNA, was used to profile TCRbeta CDR3 regions. For the original study's pipeline: The absolute abundance of each unique TCRbeta CDR3 region was quantified after sequences were collapsed and filtered. Differential abundance was tested with two models: a binomial (Fisher-equivalent) model and a beta-binomial model that adds time-dependent variance fitted from healthy donors. Clones with fewer than 5 combined templates were removed, and a clone was called differentially abundant if the clone's Benjamini-Hochberg FDR was below 0.01. Beta-binomial variance was modeled as a function of total template count across the two samples using the form v = (b*log(k)+a)^2. This is the immuneACCESS table as TCRdb keeps it, with only in-frame sequences that have V and J called. A part of the clones is gone; compared with another copy, unresolved V genes explain less than half, and the rest is unexplained. D and trimming come from the DNA, and the V and J calls and clone size come from that table. The sample records around 84,000 clones, about 90% of which are singletons. Roughly 7.3% of the sample belongs to the ten largest clones.

Concerning this clone itself: Its antigen is not yet known. No per-base quality is available; no much larger clone lies one base away.

The sample was blood. The chain couples TRBV6-1 to TRBJ2-7, with 8 bases aligning to TRBD2. The TCR sequence derives from a person aged 18 to 70 in good health. The CDR3 region: CASTPRGGNYEQYF. The nucleotides are TGTGCCAGCACCCCTCGGGGGGGGAACTACGAGCAGTACTTC.